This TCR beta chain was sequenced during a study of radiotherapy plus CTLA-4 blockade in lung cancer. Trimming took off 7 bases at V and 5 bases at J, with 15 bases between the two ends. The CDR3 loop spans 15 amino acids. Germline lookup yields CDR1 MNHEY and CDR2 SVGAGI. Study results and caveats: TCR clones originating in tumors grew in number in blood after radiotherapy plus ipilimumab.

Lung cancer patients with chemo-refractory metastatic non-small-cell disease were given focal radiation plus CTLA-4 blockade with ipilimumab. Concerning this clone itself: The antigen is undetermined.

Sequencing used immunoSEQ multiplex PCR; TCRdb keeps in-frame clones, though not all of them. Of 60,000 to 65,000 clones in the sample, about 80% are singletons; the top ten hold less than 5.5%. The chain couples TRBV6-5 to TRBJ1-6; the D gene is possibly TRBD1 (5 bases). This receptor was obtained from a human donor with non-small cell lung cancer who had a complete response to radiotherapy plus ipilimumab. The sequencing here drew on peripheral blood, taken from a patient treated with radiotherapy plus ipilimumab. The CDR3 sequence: CASNSGGFDNSPLHF. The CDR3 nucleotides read TGTGCCAGCAATTCTGGGGGATTCGATAATTCACCCCTCCACTTT.